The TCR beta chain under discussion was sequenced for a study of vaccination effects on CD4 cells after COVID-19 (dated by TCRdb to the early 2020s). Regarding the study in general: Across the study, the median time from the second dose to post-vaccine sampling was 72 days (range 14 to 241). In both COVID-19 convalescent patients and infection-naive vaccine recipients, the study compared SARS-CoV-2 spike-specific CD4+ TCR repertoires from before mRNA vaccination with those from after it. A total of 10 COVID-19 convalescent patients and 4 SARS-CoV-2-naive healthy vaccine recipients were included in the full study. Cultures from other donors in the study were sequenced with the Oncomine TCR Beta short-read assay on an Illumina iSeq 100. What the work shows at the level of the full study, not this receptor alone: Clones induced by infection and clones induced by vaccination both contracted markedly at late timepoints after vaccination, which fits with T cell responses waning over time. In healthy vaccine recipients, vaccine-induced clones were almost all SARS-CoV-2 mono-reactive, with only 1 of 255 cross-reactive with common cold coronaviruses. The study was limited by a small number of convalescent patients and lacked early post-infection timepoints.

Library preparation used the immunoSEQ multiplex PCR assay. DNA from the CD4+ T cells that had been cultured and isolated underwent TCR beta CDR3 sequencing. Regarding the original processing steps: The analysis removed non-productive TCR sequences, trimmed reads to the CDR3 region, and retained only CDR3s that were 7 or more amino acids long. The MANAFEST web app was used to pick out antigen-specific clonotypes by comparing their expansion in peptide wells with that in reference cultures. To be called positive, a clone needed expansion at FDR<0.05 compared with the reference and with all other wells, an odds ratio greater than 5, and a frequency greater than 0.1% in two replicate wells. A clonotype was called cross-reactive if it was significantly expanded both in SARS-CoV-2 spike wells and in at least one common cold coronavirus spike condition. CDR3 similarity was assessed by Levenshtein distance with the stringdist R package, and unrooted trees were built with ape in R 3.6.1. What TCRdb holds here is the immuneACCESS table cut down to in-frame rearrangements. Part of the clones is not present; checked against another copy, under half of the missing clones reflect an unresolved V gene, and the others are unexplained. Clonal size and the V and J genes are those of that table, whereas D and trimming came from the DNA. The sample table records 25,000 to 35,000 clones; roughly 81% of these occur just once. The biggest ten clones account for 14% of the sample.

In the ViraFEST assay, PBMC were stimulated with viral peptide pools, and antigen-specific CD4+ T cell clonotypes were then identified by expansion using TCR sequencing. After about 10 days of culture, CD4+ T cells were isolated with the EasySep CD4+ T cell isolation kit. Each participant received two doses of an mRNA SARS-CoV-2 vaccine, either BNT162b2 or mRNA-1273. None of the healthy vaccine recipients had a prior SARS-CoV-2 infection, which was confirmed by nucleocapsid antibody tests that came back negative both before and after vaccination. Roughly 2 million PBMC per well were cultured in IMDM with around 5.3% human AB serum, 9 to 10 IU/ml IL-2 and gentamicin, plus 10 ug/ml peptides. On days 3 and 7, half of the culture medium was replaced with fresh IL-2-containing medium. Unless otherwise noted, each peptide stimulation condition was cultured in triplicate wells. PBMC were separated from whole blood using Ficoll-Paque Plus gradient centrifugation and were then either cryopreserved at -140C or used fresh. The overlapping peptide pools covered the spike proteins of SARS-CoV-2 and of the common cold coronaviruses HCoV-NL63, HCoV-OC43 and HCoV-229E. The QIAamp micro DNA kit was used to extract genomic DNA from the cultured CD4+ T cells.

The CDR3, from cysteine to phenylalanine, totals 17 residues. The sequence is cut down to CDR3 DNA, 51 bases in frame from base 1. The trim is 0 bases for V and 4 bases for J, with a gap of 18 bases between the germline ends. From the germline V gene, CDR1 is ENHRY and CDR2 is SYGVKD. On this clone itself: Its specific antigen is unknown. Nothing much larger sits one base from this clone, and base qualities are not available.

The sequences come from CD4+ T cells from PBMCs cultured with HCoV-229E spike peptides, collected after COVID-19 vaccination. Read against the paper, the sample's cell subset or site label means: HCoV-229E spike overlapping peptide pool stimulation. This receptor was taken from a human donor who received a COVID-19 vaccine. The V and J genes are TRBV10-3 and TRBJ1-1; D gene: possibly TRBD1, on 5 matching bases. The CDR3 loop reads CAISESKFDSFVTEAFF. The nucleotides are TGTGCCATCAGTGAGTCGAAATTTGACAGTTTCGTCACTGAAGCTTTCTTT.